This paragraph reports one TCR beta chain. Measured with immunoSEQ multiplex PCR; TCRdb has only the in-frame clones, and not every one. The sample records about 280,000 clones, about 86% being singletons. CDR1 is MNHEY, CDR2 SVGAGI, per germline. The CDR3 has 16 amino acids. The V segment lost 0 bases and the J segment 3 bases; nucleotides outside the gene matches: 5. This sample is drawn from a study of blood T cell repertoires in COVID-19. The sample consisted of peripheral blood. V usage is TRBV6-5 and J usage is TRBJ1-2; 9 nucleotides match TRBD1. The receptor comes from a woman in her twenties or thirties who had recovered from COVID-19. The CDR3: CASSYSGQGMYYGYTF. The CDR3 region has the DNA TGTGCCAGCAGTTACTCCGGACAGGGGATGTACTATGGCTACACCTTC.